Here is one T cell receptor beta chain with its context. The junction does not match germline at one end; this may be a read error. Together with a sample-barcoded 5' primer, a J-beta primer mix was included in a second PCR lasting roughly 7 to 11 cycles. TCRdb re-analysed the 5' RACE reads in MiXCR, keeping a single row per CDR3 protein. The repertoire includes about 1.8 million distinct CDR3 sequences, 49% of them detected once, and less than 2.5% sits in the top ten. The data derive from a study of blood T cells in healthy people across ages. Isolation yielded PBMCs, at least 7 million per sample, in every case. Source material: blood. This TCR was sampled from a woman in her thirties or forties in good health.

For the CDR3, the DNA is TGTGCCGCCAGCAGGAACAATGAGCAGTTCTTC. This codes for CAASRNNEQFF. The rearrangement joins TRBV15 to TRBJ2-1; D gene uncertain. The CDR3 is 11 residues long. Germline CDR1 LNHNV, CDR2 YYDKDF (reference sequence).